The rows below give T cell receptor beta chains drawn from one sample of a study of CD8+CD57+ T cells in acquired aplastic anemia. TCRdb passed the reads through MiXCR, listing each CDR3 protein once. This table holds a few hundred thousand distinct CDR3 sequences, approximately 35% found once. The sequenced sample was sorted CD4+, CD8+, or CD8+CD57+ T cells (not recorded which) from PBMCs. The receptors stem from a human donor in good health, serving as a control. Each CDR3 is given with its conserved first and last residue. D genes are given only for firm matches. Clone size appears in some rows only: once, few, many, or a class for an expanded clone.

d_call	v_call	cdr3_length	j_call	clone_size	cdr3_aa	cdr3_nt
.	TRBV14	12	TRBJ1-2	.	CASGPAQYGYTF	TGTGCCAGCGGCCCGGCGCAATATGGTTACACCTTC
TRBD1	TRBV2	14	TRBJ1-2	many	CASSALTGDYGYTF	TGTGCCAGCAGTGCCTTGACAGGGGACTATGGCTACACCTTC
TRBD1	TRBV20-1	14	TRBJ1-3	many	CSAGDRVGRNTIYF	TGCAGTGCCGGGGACAGGGTAGGGAGAAACACCATATATTTT
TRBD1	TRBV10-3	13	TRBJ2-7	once	CAISDRGNYEQYF	TGTGCCATCAGTGACAGGGGGAACTACGAGCAGTACTTC
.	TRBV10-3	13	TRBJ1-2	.	CAISGTSTNGYTF	TGTGCCATCAGCGGAACAAGTACTAATGGCTACACCTTC
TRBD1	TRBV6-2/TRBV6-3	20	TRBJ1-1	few	CASSYALEAVGTGSFTEAFF	TGTGCCAGCAGTTACGCATTGGAGGCGGTTGGGACAGGGTCGTTCACTGAAGCTTTCTTT
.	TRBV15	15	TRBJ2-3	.	CATSRGVVGPDTQYF	TGTGCCACCAGCAGAGGCGTGGTTGGTCCAGATACGCAGTATTTT
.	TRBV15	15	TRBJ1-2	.	CATSSRAGSIYGYTF	TGTGCCACCAGCAGCCGGGCGGGCAGCATCTATGGCTACACCTTC
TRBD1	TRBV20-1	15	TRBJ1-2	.	CSATQQDRANYGYTF	TGTAGTGCTACCCAGCAGGACAGGGCTAACTATGGCTACACCTTC
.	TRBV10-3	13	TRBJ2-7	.	CAISGYGGNEQYF	TGTGCCATCAGTGGGTATGGCGGGAACGAGCAGTACTTC
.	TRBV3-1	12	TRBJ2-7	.	CASSRSDHEQYF	TGTGCCAGCAGCCGTTCCGACCACGAGCAGTACTTC
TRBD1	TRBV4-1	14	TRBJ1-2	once	CASGIDRERYGYTF	TGCGCCAGCGGCATCGACAGGGAGAGGTATGGCTACACCTTC
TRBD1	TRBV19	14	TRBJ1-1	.	CASSVDRGWPEAFF	TGTGCCAGTAGTGTTGACAGGGGGTGGCCTGAAGCTTTCTTT
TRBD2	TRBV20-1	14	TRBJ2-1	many	CSAKTSGGFNEQFF	TGCAGTGCCAAGACTAGCGGGGGATTCAATGAGCAGTTCTTC
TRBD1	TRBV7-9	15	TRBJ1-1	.	CASSLWTGEKTEAFF	TGTGCCAGCAGCTTATGGACAGGGGAGAAAACTGAAGCTTTCTTT
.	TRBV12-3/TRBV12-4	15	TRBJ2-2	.	CASSFGARLTGELFF	TGTGCCAGCAGTTTCGGGGCGAGGCTCACCGGGGAGCTGTTTTTT
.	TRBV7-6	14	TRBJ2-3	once	CASSSRLGADTQYF	TGTGCCAGCAGCTCGCGACTCGGGGCAGATACGCAGTATTTT
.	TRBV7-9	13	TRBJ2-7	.	CASSGWGFYEQYF	TGTGCCAGCAGCGGATGGGGCTTCTACGAGCAGTACTTC
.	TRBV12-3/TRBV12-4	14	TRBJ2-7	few	CASSLLGRSDEQYF	TGTGCCAGCAGTTTACTGGGGAGGTCGGACGAGCAGTACTTC
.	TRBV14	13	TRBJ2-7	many	CASSQAGFYEQYF	TGTGCCAGCAGCCAAGCAGGATTTTACGAGCAGTACTTC
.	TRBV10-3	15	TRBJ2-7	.	CAISDPTLISYEQYF	TGTGCCATCAGTGATCCGACTCTTATCTCCTACGAGCAGTACTTC
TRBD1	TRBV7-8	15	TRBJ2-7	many	CASSWGQGRIYEQYF	TGTGCCAGCAGCTGGGGACAGGGTCGAATCTACGAGCAGTACTTC
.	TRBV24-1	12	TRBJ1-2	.	CATSDTDYGYTF	TGTGCCACCTCGGACACAGATTATGGCTACACCTTC
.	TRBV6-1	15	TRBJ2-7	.	CASSVEGIGFYEQYF	TGTGCCAGCAGTGTAGAGGGCATCGGGTTCTACGAGCAGTACTTC
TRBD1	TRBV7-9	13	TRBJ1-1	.	CASGGLANTEAFF	TGTGCCTCAGGGGGACTGGCGAACACTGAAGCTTTCTTT
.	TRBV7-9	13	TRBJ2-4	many	CASERQYKNIQYF	TGTGCCAGCGAGAGACAATACAAAAACATTCAGTACTTC
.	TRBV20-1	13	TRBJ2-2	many	CSARGRYTGELFF	TGCAGTGCTAGAGGGCGGTACACCGGGGAGCTGTTTTTT
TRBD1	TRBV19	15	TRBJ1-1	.	CASSKPGQGNTEAFF	TGTGCCAGTAGTAAACCCGGACAGGGGAACACTGAAGCTTTCTTT
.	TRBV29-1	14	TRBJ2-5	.	CSVEDRAYQETQYF	TGCAGCGTTGAAGATCGTGCGTACCAAGAGACCCAGTACTTC